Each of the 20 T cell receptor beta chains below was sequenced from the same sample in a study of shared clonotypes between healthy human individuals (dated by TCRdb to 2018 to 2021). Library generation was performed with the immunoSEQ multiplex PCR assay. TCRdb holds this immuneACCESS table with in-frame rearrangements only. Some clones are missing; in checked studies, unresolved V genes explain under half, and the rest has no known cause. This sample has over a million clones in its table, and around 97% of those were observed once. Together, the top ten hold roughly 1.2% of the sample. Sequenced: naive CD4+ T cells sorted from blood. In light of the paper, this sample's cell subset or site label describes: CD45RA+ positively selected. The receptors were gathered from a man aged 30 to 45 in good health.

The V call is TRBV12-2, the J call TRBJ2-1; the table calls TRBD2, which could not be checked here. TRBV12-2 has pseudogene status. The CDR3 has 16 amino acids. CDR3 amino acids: CASRSSGDLGYNEQFF. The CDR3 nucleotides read TGTGCAAGTCGCTCCTCCGGGGACTTGGGGTACAATGAGCAGTTCTTC.

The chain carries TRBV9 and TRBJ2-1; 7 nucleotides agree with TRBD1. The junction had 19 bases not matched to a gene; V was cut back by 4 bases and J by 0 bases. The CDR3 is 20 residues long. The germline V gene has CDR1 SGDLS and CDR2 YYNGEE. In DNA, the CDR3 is TGTGCCAGCAGCCGAGCCCGGGACAGTAATCTACTTAGCTCCTACAATGAGCAGTTCTTC. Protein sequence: CASSRARDSNLLSSYNEQFF. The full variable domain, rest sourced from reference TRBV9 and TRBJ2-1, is DSGVTQTPKHLITATGQRVTLRCSPRSGDLSVYWYQQSLDQGLQFLIQYYNGEERAKGNILERFSAQQFPDLHSELNLSSLELGDSALYFCASSRARDSNLLSSYNEQFFGPGTRLTVL.

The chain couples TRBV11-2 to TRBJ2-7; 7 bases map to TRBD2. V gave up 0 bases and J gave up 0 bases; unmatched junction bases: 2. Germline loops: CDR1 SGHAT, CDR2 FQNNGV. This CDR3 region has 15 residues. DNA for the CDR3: TGTGCCAGCAGCTTAGAGGGACTAAGCTCCTACGAGCAGTACTTC. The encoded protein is CASSLEGLSSYEQYF.

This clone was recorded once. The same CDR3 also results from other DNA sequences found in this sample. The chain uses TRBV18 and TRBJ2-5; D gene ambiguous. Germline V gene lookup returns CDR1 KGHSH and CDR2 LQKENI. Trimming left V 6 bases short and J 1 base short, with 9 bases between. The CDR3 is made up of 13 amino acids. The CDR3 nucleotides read TGTGCCAGCTCGCCCCCGGGCCAAGAGACCCAGTACTTC. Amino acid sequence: CASSPPGQETQYF.

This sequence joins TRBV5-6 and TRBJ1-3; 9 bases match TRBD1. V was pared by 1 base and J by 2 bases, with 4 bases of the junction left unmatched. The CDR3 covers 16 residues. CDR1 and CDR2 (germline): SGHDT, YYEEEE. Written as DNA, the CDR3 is TGTGCCAGCAGCTTGTTCAACAGGGGGCCTGGAAACACCATATATTTT. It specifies CASSLFNRGPGNTIYF.

CDR3 coding DNA: TGTGCCATCAGTTCCGATCTAGCGGTCTGGAATGAGCAGTTCTTC. Encoded protein: CAISSDLAVWNEQFF. This chain connects TRBV10-3 to TRBJ2-1; 7 positions match TRBD2. Germline lookup yields CDR1 ENHRY and CDR2 SYGVKD. The CDR3 is 15 amino acids. The V and J ends lost 5 bases and 7 bases, in that order; junction bases with no gene match: 11.

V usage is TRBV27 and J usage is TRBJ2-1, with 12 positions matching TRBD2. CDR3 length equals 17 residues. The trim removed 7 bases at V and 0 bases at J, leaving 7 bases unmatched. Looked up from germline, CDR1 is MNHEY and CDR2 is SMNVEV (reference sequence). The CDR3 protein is CASIGLAGGSSYNEQFF. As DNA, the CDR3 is TGTGCCAGCATAGGGCTAGCGGGAGGGAGCTCCTACAATGAGCAGTTCTTC.

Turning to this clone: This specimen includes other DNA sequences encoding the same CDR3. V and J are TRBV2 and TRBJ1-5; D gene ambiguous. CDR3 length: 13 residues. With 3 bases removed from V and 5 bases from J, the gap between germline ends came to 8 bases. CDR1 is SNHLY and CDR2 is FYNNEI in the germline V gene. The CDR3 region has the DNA TGTGCCAGCAGTGAGGGGAGAGATCAGCCCCAGCATTTT. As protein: CASSEGRDQPQHF.

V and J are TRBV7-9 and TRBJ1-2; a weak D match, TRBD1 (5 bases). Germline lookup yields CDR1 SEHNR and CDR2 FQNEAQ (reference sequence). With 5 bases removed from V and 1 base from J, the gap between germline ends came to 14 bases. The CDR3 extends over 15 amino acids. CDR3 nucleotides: TGTGCCAGCAGCCTCCGGACACTGAATAACTATGGCTACACCTTC. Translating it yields CASSLRTLNNYGYTF.

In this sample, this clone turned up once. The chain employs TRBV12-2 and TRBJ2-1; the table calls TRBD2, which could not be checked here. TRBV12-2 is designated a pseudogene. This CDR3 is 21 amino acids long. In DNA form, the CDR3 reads TGTGCAAGTCGCTTTTCCCCCGGACTAGCGGGAGGGCTTAACCCCGGTAATGAGCAGTTCTTC. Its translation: CASRFSPGLAGGLNPGNEQFF.

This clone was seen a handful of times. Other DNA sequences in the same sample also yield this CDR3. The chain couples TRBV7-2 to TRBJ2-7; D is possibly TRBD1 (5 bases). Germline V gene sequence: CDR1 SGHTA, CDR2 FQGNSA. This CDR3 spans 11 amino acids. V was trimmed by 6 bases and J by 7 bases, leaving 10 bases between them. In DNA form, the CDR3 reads TGTGCCAGCAGTCTCAAGGGGGAGCAGTACTTC. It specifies CASSLKGEQYF.

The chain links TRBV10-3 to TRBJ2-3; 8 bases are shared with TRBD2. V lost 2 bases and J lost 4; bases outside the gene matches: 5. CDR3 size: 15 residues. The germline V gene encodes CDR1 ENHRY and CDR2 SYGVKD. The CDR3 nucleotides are TGTGCCATCAGTGAGCCCGCGGGGGGCGCAGATACGCAGTATTTT. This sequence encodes CAISEPAGGADTQYF.

Here the CDR3 DNA reads TGCGCCAGCAGCCCCAATCGGAAACCCGGAAACACCATATATTTT. As protein: CASSPNRKPGNTIYF. V and J are TRBV5-1 and TRBJ1-3; D remains ambiguous. This CDR3 spans 15 amino acids. V was pared by 4 bases and J by 4 bases, with 15 bases between. CDR1 and CDR2 from the germline V gene are SGHRS and YFSETQ.

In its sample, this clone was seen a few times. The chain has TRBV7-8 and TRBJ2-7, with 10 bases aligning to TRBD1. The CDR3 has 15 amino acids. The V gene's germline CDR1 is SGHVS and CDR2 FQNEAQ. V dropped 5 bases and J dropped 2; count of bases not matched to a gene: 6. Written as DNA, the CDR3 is TGTGCCAGCAGCCCCCGGGACAGGGGTACCTACGAGCAGTACTTC. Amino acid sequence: CASSPRDRGTYEQYF.

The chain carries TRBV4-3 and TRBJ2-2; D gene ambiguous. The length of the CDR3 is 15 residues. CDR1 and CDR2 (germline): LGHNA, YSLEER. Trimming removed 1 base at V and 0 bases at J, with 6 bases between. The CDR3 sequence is CASSQGHANTGELFF. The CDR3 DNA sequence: TGCGCCAGCAGCCAAGGACACGCGAACACCGGGGAGCTGTTTTTT.

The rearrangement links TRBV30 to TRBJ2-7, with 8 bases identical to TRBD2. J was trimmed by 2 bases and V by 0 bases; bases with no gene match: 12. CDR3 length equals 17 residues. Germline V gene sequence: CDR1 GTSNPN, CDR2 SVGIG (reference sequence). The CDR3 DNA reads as TGTGCCTGGAGTGTACGTCGGCTAGCGGGCACTACCTACGAGCAGTACTTC. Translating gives CAWSVRRLAGTTYEQYF.

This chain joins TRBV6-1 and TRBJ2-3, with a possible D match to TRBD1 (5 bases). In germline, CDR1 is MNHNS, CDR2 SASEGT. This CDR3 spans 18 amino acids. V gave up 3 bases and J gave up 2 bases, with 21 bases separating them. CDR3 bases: TGTGCCAGCAGTGACCTTGGACACACCAACGGATTCACAGATACGCAGTATTTT. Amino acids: CASSDLGHTNGFTDTQYF.

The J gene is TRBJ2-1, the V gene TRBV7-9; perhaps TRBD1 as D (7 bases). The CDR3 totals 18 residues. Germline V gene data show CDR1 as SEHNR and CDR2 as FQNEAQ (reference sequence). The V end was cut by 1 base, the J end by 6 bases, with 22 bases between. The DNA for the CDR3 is TGTGCCAGCAGCTTAGTTACACTGACAGGGACTTATGGCAATGAGCAGTTCTTC. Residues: CASSLVTLTGTYGNEQFF.

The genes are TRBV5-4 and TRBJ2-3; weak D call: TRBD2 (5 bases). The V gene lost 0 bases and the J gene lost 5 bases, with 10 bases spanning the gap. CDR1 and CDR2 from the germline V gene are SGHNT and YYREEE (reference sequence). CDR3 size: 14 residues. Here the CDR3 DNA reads TGTGCCAGCAGCTTGGAGCTAGCTAAAGATACGCAGTATTTT. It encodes CASSLELAKDTQYF. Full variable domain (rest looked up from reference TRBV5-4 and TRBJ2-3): ETGVTQSPTHLIKTRGQQVTLRCSSQSGHNTVSWYQQALGQGPQFIFQYYREEENGRGNFPPRFSGLQFPNYSSELNVNALELDDSALYLCASSLELAKDTQYFGPGTRLTVL.

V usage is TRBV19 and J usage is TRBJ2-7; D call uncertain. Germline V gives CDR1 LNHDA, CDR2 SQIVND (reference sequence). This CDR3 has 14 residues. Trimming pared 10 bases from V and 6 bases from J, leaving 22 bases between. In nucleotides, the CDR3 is TGTGCCACCCAATCGCGGACCCCGGTCGGCGAGCAGTACTTC. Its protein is CATQSRTPVGEQYF.